Sequencing of this T cell receptor beta chain was carried out in a study of blood T cell repertoires in COVID-19. Study-level information: Researchers got acute and convalescent COVID-19 samples from the United States, Italy and Spain. The analysed material was cDNA or gDNA that came from T cells, B-cell-depleted T cells, or PBMCs.

The age range of participants was about 18 to 89 years, with residence in under 30 US areas. In the authors' workflow: Amplification with reference gene primers provided the estimates of nucleated cell counts. The table came from immunoSEQ multiplex PCR; TCRdb's copy has only in-frame clones and leaves some out. V and J calls plus clone size are reproduced from that table; the DNA served to infer D and trimming. Of 120,000 to 150,000 clones detected, roughly 90% appear once; the ten largest clones hold more than 1%. In germline, CDR1 is SEHNR, CDR2 FQNEAQ (reference sequence). The V segment lost 4 bases and the J segment 8 bases; nucleotides outside the gene matches: 8. This CDR3 spans 16 amino acids.

The receptor comes from a woman in her 30s with acute COVID-19. Sequenced material: PBMCs or T cells enriched from blood (not recorded which). This chain connects TRBV7-9 to TRBJ2-3, with 14 nucleotides matching TRBD2. CDR3 protein: CASSWGTSGSGSTQYF. In DNA form, the CDR3 reads TGTGCCAGCAGCTGGGGGACTAGCGGGAGTGGGAGTACGCAGTATTTT.